This T cell receptor beta chain was captured by sequencing in a study of T cell responses to AZD1222 COVID-19 vaccine. Turning to the study itself: Second doses that came at about 4 or about 12 weeks were put together. The study's findings and limits: Among the donors, most were white British and more were female, and clonal diversity was possibly underestimated. Epitopes outside B.1.351 and B.1.1.7 mutated regions reportedly drew nearly half of spike TCRs. With two AZD1222 doses given, Spike-specific TCR breadth and depth both rose.

As concerns this clone: Its antigen is not identified. One junction end disagrees with the germline gene, perhaps due to a read error.

The CDR3 spans 14 residues. Germline V lookup: CDR1 MDHEN, CDR2 SYDVKM. Assay used: immunoSEQ multiplex PCR; TCRdb lists only in-frame clones, some missing. The repertoire holds about 130,000 clones, about nine tenths seen once, with 6.9% in the top ten. This sequence joins TRBV28 and TRBJ2-5, with D maybe TRBD2 (6 bases). Sequenced here: peripheral blood, sampled on day 0 of AZD1222 vaccination. The sequence was obtained from an adult in good health. In DNA form, the CDR3 reads TGTGCCAGCGGTTTCCGGGGGTTGGCGGAGACCCAGTACTTC. This translates into CASGFRGLAETQYF.